This is a list of T cell receptor beta chains from one sample in a study of Ad26.COV2.S vaccination and SARS-CoV-2 variants. The data were produced by immunoSEQ multiplex PCR, yet TCRdb's version contains in-frame clones alone and is incomplete. The repertoire holds roughly 700,000 clones, with more than 80% as singletons. Sequencing was performed on peripheral blood, taken in a trial of Ad26.COV2.S vaccine versus placebo. Receptor source: a person aged 18-65 years who received the Ad26.COV2.S COVID-19 vaccine or a placebo. Both conserved end residues are part of each CDR3. The D gene is left open where the match is weak. The size field is filled for only some rows; it gives once, few, many or a size class.

D gene: TRBD1
J gene: TRBJ1-2
clone size: .
V gene: TRBV10-3
CDR3 protein: CAISGTGVIYGYTF
CDR3 DNA: TGTGCCATCAGTGGGACAGGGGTGATTTATGGCTACACCTTC

D gene: .
J gene: TRBJ2-3
clone size: once
V gene: TRBV5-6
CDR3 protein: CASSIGTREPWNTQYF
CDR3 DNA: TGTGCCAGCAGCATAGGGACACGTGAGCCGTGGAATACGCAGTATTTT

D gene: .
J gene: TRBJ1-3
clone size: .
V gene: TRBV25-1
CDR3 protein: CASSGDRNLGNTIYF
CDR3 DNA: TGTGCCAGCAGTGGTGACAGGAACTTGGGAAACACCATATATTTT

D gene: .
J gene: TRBJ2-2
clone size: .
V gene: TRBV12-5
CDR3 protein: CASGLTVNTGELFF
CDR3 DNA: TGTGCTAGTGGTTTAACCGTGAACACCGGGGAGCTGTTTTTT

D gene: .
J gene: TRBJ2-5
clone size: .
V gene: TRBV15
CDR3 protein: CATSRGTRGETQYF
CDR3 DNA: TGTGCCACCAGCAGAGGGACTAGGGGGGAGACCCAGTACTTC

D gene: TRBD1
J gene: TRBJ2-1
clone size: .
V gene: TRBV4-3
CDR3 protein: CASSQDPPPGQGYEQFF
CDR3 DNA: TGCGCCAGCAGCCAAGATCCCCCCCCGGGACAGGGTTATGAGCAGTTCTTC

D gene: .
J gene: TRBJ2-3
clone size: once
V gene: TRBV19
CDR3 protein: CASSEGQTSTDTQYF
CDR3 DNA: TGTGCCAGTAGTGAAGGACAGACTAGCACAGATACGCAGTATTTT

D gene: TRBD2
J gene: TRBJ2-5
clone size: .
V gene: TRBV5-1
CDR3 protein: CASSSGAGASGQETQYF
CDR3 DNA: TGCGCCAGCAGCTCCGGGGCCGGGGCTAGCGGCCAAGAGACCCAGTACTTC

D gene: TRBD2
J gene: TRBJ2-1
clone size: once
V gene: TRBV19
CDR3 protein: CASSIREGLAGFDNEQFF
CDR3 DNA: TGTGCCAGTAGTATAAGAGAGGGACTAGCGGGATTTGACAATGAGCAGTTCTTC

D gene: TRBD2
J gene: TRBJ2-1
clone size: .
V gene: TRBV7-2
CDR3 protein: CASSPERGSYNEQFF
CDR3 DNA: TGTGCCAGCAGCCCAGAGCGGGGGTCCTACAATGAGCAGTTCTTC

D gene: .
J gene: TRBJ1-5
clone size: .
V gene: TRBV5-1
CDR3 protein: CASSGAPGQPQHF
CDR3 DNA: TGCGCCAGCAGCGGGGCGCCCGGTCAGCCCCAGCATTTT

D gene: .
J gene: TRBJ1-3
clone size: few
V gene: TRBV3-1/TRBV3-2
CDR3 protein: CASSRSGGRWSNTIYF
CDR3 DNA: TGTGCCAGCAGCCGATCGGGCGGGCGGTGGTCAAACACCATATATTTT

D gene: TRBD1
J gene: TRBJ1-3
clone size: .
V gene: TRBV6-5
CDR3 protein: CASSRTGLRSDTIYF
CDR3 DNA: TGTGCCAGCAGCCGGACAGGTCTTCGTAGTGACACCATATATTTT

D gene: .
J gene: TRBJ1-5
clone size: .
V gene: TRBV18
CDR3 protein: CASSPGQNQPQHF
CDR3 DNA: TGTGCCAGCTCACCTGGACAGAATCAGCCCCAGCATTTT

D gene: .
J gene: TRBJ2-3
clone size: .
V gene: TRBV5-8
CDR3 protein: CASRRDSGTDTQYF
CDR3 DNA: TGTGCCAGCAGAAGGGACAGCGGGACAGATACGCAGTATTTT

D gene: TRBD1
J gene: TRBJ2-1
clone size: .
V gene: TRBV30
CDR3 protein: CAWSGPSGTGGRYNEQFF
CDR3 DNA: TGTGCCTGGAGTGGCCCCTCCGGGACAGGGGGCCGGTACAATGAGCAGTTCTTC